This T cell receptor beta chain was sequenced in a study of T cells in tuberculosis. Study information: IGRA-negative adolescents, IGRA-positive adolescents with latent tuberculosis and adults with active tuberculosis formed this South African cohort. Study-level findings and limits: Using the GMM-specific repertoire gave about 85% accuracy versus over 60% with motifs. Smaller distances to GMM-specific TCRs suggested their expansion in active tuberculosis. Smaller alpha distances in active tuberculosis partly reflected shorter CDR3-alpha lengths.

Comments on this clone: Its specificity is not known.

Clones were read by immunoSEQ multiplex PCR, and TCRdb kept only the in-frame ones, dropping some. Of 25,000 to 30,000 clones in the sample, about 90% are singletons; the top ten hold around 6.1%. This CDR3 has 13 residues. Trimming removed 0 bases at V and 7 bases at J, with 7 bases between. The germline CDR1 and CDR2 sequences are SGHRS and YFSETQ. This clonotype was sampled from a donor aged 10 to 29 with latent tuberculosis or without tuberculosis infection. The chain carries TRBV5-1 and TRBJ1-4; D unresolved. The sample consisted of PBMCs. The CDR3 reads CASSLDTREKLFF. The CDR3, as DNA: TGCGCCAGCAGCTTGGACACCCGTGAAAAACTGTTTTTT.